The 12 T cell receptor beta chains below come from one sample, sequenced in a study of cytomegalovirus exposure and HLA in healthy donors. The primer mix had 60 Vbeta and 13 Jbeta primers. Clones were sequenced by immunoSEQ multiplex PCR, and TCRdb holds only the in-frame ones, with some missing. Counted here are tens of thousands of clones, about 78% occurring once; the ten biggest clones make up less than 7%. Sequencing was done on a sample of PBMCs. Receptors were obtained from a male donor in good health and CMV-seropositive.

V is TRBV7-7 and J is TRBJ2-3; 11 bases match TRBD2. Looked up from germline, CDR1 is SSHAT and CDR2 is FNYEAQ (reference sequence). V was clipped by 1 base and J by 4 bases; unmatched bases: 7. The length of the CDR3 is 17 residues. The CDR3 is CASSLVVGLAASDTQYF. CDR3 in DNA: TGTGCCAGCAGCTTAGTAGTGGGACTAGCGGCCTCAGATACGCAGTATTTT.

This clone was picked up a small number of times. J is TRBJ1-4 and V is TRBV7-9; no clear D. V was shortened by 5 bases and J by 0 bases, with 10 bases between the two germline ends. The germline gives CDR1 SEHNR, CDR2 FQNEAQ (reference sequence). This CDR3 is built from 15 residues. CDR3 amino acids: CASSPSGTTNEKLFF. CDR3 DNA sequence: TGTGCCAGCAGCCCCTCCGGGACAACTAATGAAAAACTGTTTTTT.

The V and J genes are TRBV5-4 and TRBJ2-7; the D is unclear. V lost 1 base, J lost 3 bases, and 8 bases lay in between. CDR3 length: 13 residues. Germline CDR1 reads SGHNT; CDR2 reads YYREEE (reference sequence). CDR3 bases: TGTGCCAGCAGCTTGTCTCCTAGCTACGAGCAGTACTTC. Its translation is CASSLSPSYEQYF.

The V call is TRBV4-1, the J call TRBJ1-2; D perhaps matches TRBD1 (6 bases). The CDR3 is 15 amino acids. V was cut by 0 bases and J by 5 bases, with 13 bases left in between. Germline values: CDR1 MGHRA, CDR2 YSYEKL. The CDR3 nucleotides read TGCGCCAGCAGCCAAGATACAGGGTCACCGTATGGCTACACCTTC. This sequence encodes CASSQDTGSPYGYTF.

In the case of this clone: At one boundary the junction diverges from the germline segment, which might be a read error. Other DNA sequences in the same sample also yield this CDR3. The chain recombines TRBV27 with TRBJ2-7, with TRBD2 matching 7 bases. Germline V gives CDR1 MNHEY, CDR2 SMNVEV (reference sequence). This CDR3 is 12 amino acids long. CDR3 coding DNA: TGTTCCAGCAGGCTAGCGGCCTACGAGCAGTACTTC. It translates to CSSRLAAYEQYF.

This sequence joins TRBV2 and TRBJ1-5; tentatively, D is TRBD1 (5 bases). Trimming left V 5 bases short and J 0 bases short, with 8 bases between. The CDR3 has 14 residues. Germline CDR1 and CDR2: SNHLY and FYNNEI. CDR3 loop: CASSRQYSNQPQHF. CDR3 bases: TGTGCCAGCAGTAGACAGTATAGCAATCAGCCCCAGCATTTT.

The J gene is TRBJ1-2, the V gene TRBV9; TRBD1 aligns across 7 bases. Germline loops: CDR1 SGDLS, CDR2 YYNGEE. The junction had 11 bases not matched to a gene; V was cut back by 4 bases and J by 2 bases. The CDR3 spans 16 residues. CDR3 protein: CASSSTSGTANYGYTF. CDR3 nucleotides: TGTGCCAGCAGCTCGACTTCCGGGACAGCGAACTATGGCTACACCTTC.

This chain joins TRBV7-8 and TRBJ1-5; tentative D call: TRBD1 (5 bases). The CDR3 contains 16 residues. Germline V gene data show CDR1 as SGHVS and CDR2 as FQNEAQ. Trimming cost V 1 base and J 2 bases, with 12 bases left between them. CDR3 sequence reads: CASSLGGDPRNQPQHF. CDR3 sequence (DNA): TGTGCCAGCAGCTTAGGGGGGGACCCTCGCAATCAGCCCCAGCATTTT.

The rearrangement uses TRBV28 and TRBJ1-5; 7 nucleotides agree with TRBD1. V shed 1 base, J shed 6 bases, and the junction held 9 bases outside the gene matches. Germline CDR1 MDHEN, CDR2 SYDVKM. The CDR3 length is 16 residues. The DNA of the CDR3 is TGTGCCAGCAGTTTATCCTGGGCAGGGGGGAGTCAGCCCCAGCATTTT. It translates to CASSLSWAGGSQPQHF. The full variable domain, with the rest looked up from reference TRBV28 and TRBJ1-5, is DVKVTQSSRYLVKRTGEKVFLECVQDMDHENMFWYRQDPGLGLRLIYFSYDVKMKEKGDIPEGYSVSREKKERFSLILESASTNQTSMYLCASSLSWAGGSQPQHFGDGTRLSIL.

This clone was counted a few times. The chain uses TRBV6-6 and TRBJ1-2; D is perhaps TRBD1 (5 bases). The V end was cut by 6 bases, the J end by 5 bases, with 10 bases between. The CDR3 loop spans 12 amino acids. CDR1 is MNHNY and CDR2 is SVGAGI in the germline V gene (reference sequence). DNA of the CDR3: TGTGCCAGCAGGGGGCTGGGGTATGGCTACACCTTC. Protein: CASRGLGYGYTF.

The chain couples TRBV5-1 to TRBJ1-2; 8 bases align to TRBD1. The germline V gene has CDR1 SGHRS and CDR2 YFSETQ. The CDR3 extends over 13 amino acids. Trimming cost V 2 bases and J 8 bases; bases outside gene matches: 5. CDR3 sequence: CASSFLTGEGYTF. CDR3 nucleotides: TGCGCCAGCAGCTTTCTGACAGGGGAGGGCTACACCTTC. Full variable domain (outside the CDR3, taken from reference TRBV5-1 and TRBJ1-2): KAGVTQTPRYLIKTRGQQVTLSCSPISGHRSVSWYQQTPGQGLQFLFEYFSETQRNKGNFPGRFSGRQFSNSRSEMNVSTLELGDSALYLCASSFLTGEGYTFGSGTRLTVV.

The chain combines TRBV27 with TRBJ2-5; D is unclear. The germline gives CDR1 MNHEY, CDR2 SMNVEV (reference sequence). This CDR3 region has 12 residues. V lost 5 bases, J lost 0 bases, and 4 bases lay in between. CDR3 DNA: TGTGCCAGCAGTCCGTACCAAGAGACCCAGTACTTC. It codes for CASSPYQETQYF.